Shown below are 17 T cell receptor beta chains from a single sample sequenced in a study of immune cell composition in non-small cell lung cancer. The repertoire was sequenced with immunoSEQ multiplex PCR; TCRdb's copy has only in-frame clones and lacks some. Of about 8,000 clones in the sample, 68% are singletons; the top ten hold more than 8%. The sample consisted of lung tumor tissue. These TCRs come from a human donor with non-small cell lung cancer.

The chain combines TRBV18 with TRBJ2-2, with 9 bases that match TRBD1. The CDR3 has 14 residues. With V trimmed by 6 bases and J by 4 bases, 3 bases remained unmatched. Germline CDR1 and CDR2: KGHSH and LQKENI. Written as DNA, the CDR3 is TGTGCCAGCTCTAGGACAGGGGTCACCGGGGAGCTGTTTTTT. It is translated as CASSRTGVTGELFF.

V and J are TRBV13 and TRBJ2-3; TRBD2 agrees at 7 bases. The CDR3 covers 18 residues. Germline-derived CDR1 and CDR2 are PRHDT and FYEKMQ (reference sequence). V lost 5 bases to trimming and J lost 3 bases; unmatched junction nucleotides: 17. The CDR3 here is CASSPTGTIPPTTDTQYF. The CDR3 DNA sequence: TGTGCCAGCAGCCCTACGGGGACTATACCGCCTACTACAGATACGCAGTATTTT.

The chain combines TRBV4-2 with TRBJ2-3, with TRBD1 identical over 11 bases. Trimming cost V 1 base and J 4 bases; bases outside gene matches: 1. This CDR3 region has 15 residues. Germline-derived CDR1 and CDR2 are LGHNA and YNFKEQ. The CDR3 protein is CASSQGTGGADTQYF. CDR3 in DNA: TGTGCCAGCAGCCAAGGGACAGGGGGCGCAGATACGCAGTATTTT.

The chain has TRBV6-5 and TRBJ2-3, with 9 positions matching TRBD1. Germline trimming cut 5 bases from V and 6 bases from J; bases unmatched to any gene: 3. This CDR3 is built from 13 residues. Per the germline V gene, CDR1 is MNHEY and CDR2 is SVGAGI. Here the CDR3 reads CASSGDRGDTQYF. DNA for the CDR3: TGTGCCAGCAGTGGAGACAGGGGGGATACGCAGTATTTT.

This chain uses TRBV7-5 with TRBJ1-1. TRBV7-5 is a listed pseudogene. The CDR3 covers 14 residues. The CDR3 sequence is CARSPGGRGAEAFF. CDR3 nucleotides: TGTGCCAGAAGCCCGGGCGGGCGGGGGGCTGAAGCTTTCTTT.

This clone was recorded only once. J is TRBJ1-4 and V is TRBV6-1; TRBD1 aligns across 9 bases. Trimming removed 1 base from V and 8 bases from J; junction bases left unmatched: 5. Per germline, CDR1 MNHNS and CDR2 SASEGT. The CDR3 runs to 15 residues. The CDR3 nucleotides are TGTGCCAGCAGTGAAGGGGACAGGGAAGGCGAAAAACTGTTTTTT. This translates into CASSEGDREGEKLFF.

The chain couples TRBV9 to TRBJ1-1, with 7 bases that match TRBD1. CDR1 is SGDLS, CDR2 YYNGEE, per germline. J lost 1 base, V lost 9 bases, and 12 bases had no gene match. This CDR3 has 15 amino acids. DNA of the CDR3: TGTGCCACAAGGGTAACAGGGGATCAGAACACTGAAGCTTTCTTT. Protein product: CATRVTGDQNTEAFF.

This clone occurred a few times. The CDR3 loop is CASSHAYEQYF. In DNA, the CDR3 is TGTGCCAGCAGCCATGCCTACGAGCAGTACTTC. V usage is TRBV11-2 and J usage is TRBJ2-7; D remains ambiguous. V was shortened by 5 bases and J by 2 bases, with 4 bases between the two germline ends. The germline V gene has CDR1 SGHAT and CDR2 FQNNGV. This CDR3 spans 11 amino acids. The variable domain in full, with the rest retrieved from reference TRBV11-2 and TRBJ2-7, is EAGVAQSPRYKIIEKRQSVAFWCNPISGHATLYWYQQILGQGPKLLIQFQNNGVVDDSQLPKDRFSAERLKGVDSTLKIQPAKLEDSAVYLCASSHAYEQYFGPGTRLTVT.

This clone was observed a single time. V is TRBV30 and J is TRBJ2-1, with D perhaps TRBD2 (6 bases). The CDR3 has 14 amino acids. V was pared by 1 base and J by 8 bases, with 15 bases between. CDR1 and CDR2 (germline): GTSNPN, SVGIG (reference sequence). CDR3 residues: CAWSEWGVLHEQFF. The CDR3 DNA is TGTGCCTGGAGTGAATGGGGGGTGCTACATGAGCAGTTCTTC.

The chain is built from TRBV12-5 and TRBJ2-5; 9 nucleotides agree with TRBD1. The V segment lost 1 base and the J segment 6 bases; nucleotides outside the gene matches: 6. Germline lookup yields CDR1 LGHNT and CDR2 FRNRAP. The CDR3 is made up of 15 amino acids. CDR3 region: CASGLDTGGLKTQYF. CDR3 nucleotides: TGTGCTAGTGGTTTGGATACAGGGGGCCTAAAGACCCAGTACTTC.

The chain recombines TRBV5-1 with TRBJ1-3, with 7 bases matching TRBD1. After removal of 3 bases from V and 0 bases from J, the junction contained 3 bases not matched to a gene. Germline CDR1 reads SGHRS; CDR2 reads YFSETQ. The CDR3 covers 15 residues. The CDR3 bases are TGCGCCAGCAGCTCGACAGGGAGCTCTGGAAACACCATATATTTT. Protein sequence: CASSSTGSSGNTIYF.

The rearrangement joins TRBV7-3 to TRBJ2-3, with 8 bases fitting TRBD1. V lost 5 bases and J lost 5; bases outside the gene matches: 6. Germline lookup yields CDR1 SGHTA and CDR2 FQGTGA. CDR3 length: 14 residues. CDR3 sequence reads: CASSRQGPGDTQYF. CDR3 nucleotides: TGTGCCAGCAGCAGACAGGGGCCCGGAGATACGCAGTATTTT.

The V gene is TRBV6-6, the J gene TRBJ2-7, with 7 bases matching TRBD2. This CDR3 region has 15 residues. Germline CDR1 MNHNY, CDR2 SVGAGI (reference sequence). The junction had 6 bases not matched to a gene; V was cut back by 4 bases and J by 0 bases. CDR3 coding DNA: TGTGCCAGCAGTTTGTCCGAGCGGGGCTCCTACGAGCAGTACTTC. This translates into CASSLSERGSYEQYF.

CDR3 nucleotide sequence: TGTGCCAGCAGTGAAGCGCGTCTGGACAGGGAAGAGACCCAGTACTTC. Its protein is CASSEARLDREETQYF. The chain combines TRBV6-1 with TRBJ2-5, with 8 nucleotides matching TRBD1. J gave up 3 bases and V 0 bases, and 6 bases lay outside the gene matches. Germline assignment: CDR1 MNHNS and CDR2 SASEGT. The CDR3 is made up of 16 amino acids.

The J gene is TRBJ2-5, the V gene TRBV6-1, with 8 bases matching TRBD2. From germline, CDR1 is MNHNS and CDR2 SASEGT. This CDR3 comprises 14 residues. Losses at the gene ends were 3 bases for V and 4 bases for J; bases not matched to a gene: 4. CDR3 in DNA: TGTGCCAGCAGTGACTCTAGCGGGTTAGAGACCCAGTACTTC. It specifies CASSDSSGLETQYF.

J is TRBJ2-1 and V is TRBV7-2; TRBD2 agrees at 9 bases. V was clipped by 1 base and J by 6 bases; unmatched bases: 4. The CDR3 has 15 amino acids. Germline loops: CDR1 SGHTA, CDR2 FQGNSA. In DNA form, the CDR3 reads TGTGCCAGCAGCTTAGGCGGGGGGGCGTTCAATGAGCAGTTCTTC. Translating it yields CASSLGGGAFNEQFF.

The genes are TRBV9 and TRBJ2-6, with 7 bases that match TRBD1. V shed 4 bases and J 3 bases; nucleotides not matched to a gene: 10. CDR3 size: 17 residues. Germline lookup yields CDR1 SGDLS and CDR2 YYNGEE. The CDR3 is CASSYNQGEGGANVLTF. CDR3 in DNA: TGTGCCAGCAGCTACAACCAGGGGGAAGGTGGGGCCAACGTCCTGACTTTC.